One and the same sample provided the 16 T cell receptor beta chains below, sequenced in a study of sequential checkpoint blockade in melanoma. The treatment was: randomized to nivolumab then ipilimumab (arm A) or the reverse (arm B). TCRdb's copy holds only in-frame clones and misses some; the assay was immunoSEQ multiplex PCR. Here the sample spans 6,000 to 8,000 clones, 20% to 25% being singletons. This material consisted of tumor tissue (inferred from file names), taken from a patient given nivolumab and ipilimumab in sequence. The receptor source for this set is a human donor with melanoma.

This chain uses TRBV28 with TRBJ2-6, with 9 positions matching TRBD1. V shed 5 bases and J 1 base; nucleotides not matched to a gene: 6. The CDR3 loop spans 17 amino acids. CDR1 MDHEN and CDR2 SYDVKM come from the germline V gene. CDR3 coding DNA: TGTGCCAGCAGTAAACAGGGGGCGCCTTCTGGGGCCAACGTCCTGACTTTC. Residues: CASSKQGAPSGANVLTF.

This clone was seen only a few times. This chain uses TRBV11-3 with TRBJ2-1, with a weak D call TRBD1 (6 bases). Trimming stripped 1 base from V and 7 bases from J, with 14 bases between. CDR1 and CDR2 from the germline V gene are SGHNT and YENEEA. The CDR3 extends over 15 amino acids. The CDR3 spells CASSLGGPGGNEQFF. DNA for the CDR3: TGTGCCAGCAGCTTAGGGGGGCCAGGTGGTAATGAGCAGTTCTTC. Full variable domain (outside the CDR3, taken from reference TRBV11-3 and TRBJ2-1): EAGVVQSPRYKIIEKKQPVAFWCNPISGHNTLYWYLQNLGQGPELLIRYENEEAVDDSQLPKDRFSAERLKGVDSTLKIQPAELGDSAVYLCASSLGGPGGNEQFFGPGTRLTVL.

The chain links TRBV18 to TRBJ2-1; 8 bases map to TRBD1. The V gene end was trimmed by 2 bases and the J gene end by 2 bases; junction bases not matched to a gene: 2. The CDR3 sequence is 15 residues long. The V gene's germline CDR1 is KGHSH and CDR2 LQKENI. The CDR3 spells CASSPRDRTYNEQFF. DNA for the CDR3: TGTGCCAGCTCACCAAGGGACAGGACCTACAATGAGCAGTTCTTC.

The table lists this clone with a few counts. The chain joins TRBV7-5 to TRBJ2-3; TRBD2 is the table's D call, not checked against the DNA. TRBV7-5 is shown as a pseudogene. The CDR3 has 15 amino acids. The CDR3 loop is CASSSRGSSTDTQYF. The CDR3 DNA is TGTGCCAGCAGCTCCAGAGGGTCTAGCACAGATACGCAGTATTTT.

This rearrangement joins TRBV5-1 to TRBJ2-3; possibly TRBD2 for D (6 bases). The CDR3 covers 14 residues. Germline V gene lookup returns CDR1 SGHRS and CDR2 YFSETQ. Trimming took off 0 bases at V and 4 bases at J, with 9 bases between the two ends. The CDR3 is CASSLAGDSDTQYF. The CDR3 DNA follows: TGCGCCAGCAGCTTGGCGGGGGATTCAGATACGCAGTATTTT.

In its sample, this clone was seen a few times. The chain carries TRBV7-4 and TRBJ2-5, with D possibly called TRBD1 or TRBD2 (5 bases each). Trimming pared 6 bases from V and 1 base from J, leaving 9 bases between. The CDR3 totals 13 residues. Germline CDR1 reads SGHVT; CDR2 reads SQSDAQ. CDR3 amino acids: CASSSGSQETQYF. In DNA, the CDR3 is TGTGCCAGCAGTTCAGGGAGCCAAGAGACCCAGTACTTC.

This sequence joins TRBV10-2 and TRBJ2-6, with D perhaps TRBD1 (6 bases). The germline gives CDR1 WSHSY, CDR2 SAAADI. Trimming took 5 bases from V and 0 from J, leaving 11 bases between them. The length of the CDR3 is 16 residues. The CDR3 DNA is TGCGCCAGCAGTTGGACAGCTGGCTCTGGGGCCAACGTCCTGACTTTC. As protein: CASSWTAGSGANVLTF.

This chain connects TRBV18 to TRBJ1-2, with 8 nucleotides matching TRBD1. The CDR3 length is 14 residues. Germline values: CDR1 KGHSH, CDR2 LQKENI. V lost 3 bases and J lost 3; bases outside the gene matches: 3. The CDR3 loop is CASSPSTGDYGYTF. The CDR3 nucleotides are TGTGCCAGCTCACCGTCGACAGGGGACTATGGCTACACCTTC.

This clone was observed a few times. The chain carries TRBV1 and TRBJ2-3. TRBV1 is a documented pseudogene. The CDR3 loop spans 18 amino acids. The CDR3 DNA reads as TGCGCCAGCAGCCAACAATACCGGGACCCGACGAGCACAGATACGCAGTATTTT. Translated, it gives CASSQQYRDPTSTDTQYF.

In its sample, this clone was seen a few times. This rearrangement joins TRBV4-1 to TRBJ2-2; TRBD1 might be the D (5 bases). CDR1 is MGHRA and CDR2 is YSYEKL in the germline V gene. The CDR3 is 17 amino acids. Trimming removed 3 bases at V and 6 bases at J, with 20 bases between. CDR3 in amino acids: CASSQRHRLKGPGELFF. In nucleotides, the CDR3 is TGCGCCAGCAGCCAGCGCCATCGGTTGAAGGGGCCCGGGGAGCTGTTTTTT.

Ten or more counts support this clone. The chain recombines TRBV6-8 with TRBJ1-2, with 7 bases that match TRBD1. After removal of 10 bases from V and 4 bases from J, the junction contained 9 bases not matched to a gene. The CDR3 is 13 residues long. The germline CDR1 and CDR2 sequences are MNHGY and SAAAGT. The CDR3: CAISRDSTYGYTF. Here the CDR3 DNA reads TGTGCCATCAGCCGGGACAGTACCTATGGCTACACCTTC.

In its sample, this clone was seen once. The gene calls are TRBV28 and TRBJ1-6, with 9 bases matching TRBD1. CDR1 and CDR2 (germline): MDHEN, SYDVKM. The J segment lost 8 bases and the V segment lost 6 bases, leaving 8 bases of the junction unmatched. CDR3 length: 15 amino acids. The CDR3 coding sequence is TGTGCCAGCAGCGGAGGGGACAGGGTTTATTCACCCCTCCACTTT. It codes for CASSGGDRVYSPLHF.

This clone was detected ten times or more. CDR3 loop: CASRAGGAPYEQYF. The CDR3 nucleotides are TGTGCCAGCAGGGCCGGGGGTGCCCCCTACGAGCAGTACTTC. The chain recombines TRBV11-3 with TRBJ2-7; possibly TRBD2 for D (6 bases). Germline lookup yields CDR1 SGHNT and CDR2 YENEEA. Trimming cost V 6 bases and J 2 bases, with 14 bases left between them. There are 14 residues in the CDR3.

Remarks on this clone: The read halts 1 residue ahead of the CDR3 end, with the missing end drawn from the germline J gene. The chain joins TRBV6-1 to TRBJ2-7; D is possibly TRBD1 (6 bases). The CDR3 is made up of 15 amino acids. Germline V gene sequence: CDR1 MNHNS, CDR2 SASEGT. Deletions cut 1 base from V and 5 bases from J, with 15 bases between. The part of the CDR3 DNA that was read is TGTGCCAGCAGTGAAGTTGGCAGGGGAACCCACGAGCAGTAC. It encodes CASSEVGRGTHEQY. The whole CDR3 sequence is CASSEVGRGTHEQYF.

CDR3 DNA sequence: TGTGCCAGCAGCTTAGGCCCGACAGGGATAGGTCAGCCCCAGCATTTT. Encoded protein: CASSLGPTGIGQPQHF. This chain connects TRBV11-3 to TRBJ1-5; TRBD1 agrees at 7 bases. The CDR3 runs 16 residues. Germline V CDR1 and CDR2: SGHNT, YENEEA. J was trimmed by 6 bases and V by 1 base; bases with no gene match: 9.

This chain connects TRBV12-5 to TRBJ2-1, with 8 bases identical to TRBD2. CDR3 size: 16 residues. Germline V gives CDR1 LGHNT, CDR2 FRNRAP. CDR3 coding DNA: TGTGCCAGCTCGGACCCTGGCGGGGGGACCTACAATGAGCAGTTCTTC. This translates into CASSDPGGGTYNEQFF.